This TCR beta chain appears in the sequencing data of a study of tumor and adjacent non-tumor tissue in lung cancer. Overall study context: About 4.2 million productive TCRbeta reads were obtained per sample on average.

No cell sorting was done before RNA was extracted from the tissue. The CDR3 runs to 11 residues. Germline V gives CDR1 MRHNA, CDR2 SNTAGT. On this clonotype: The antigen is unknown. The junction and the germline gene differ at one end; a read error may be behind it.

Three rounds of nested PCR, following a modified ARM-PCR protocol, produced the TCRbeta library. Via MiXCR, TCRdb re-called the multiplex PCR reads, giving one row per CDR3 protein. Counted here are under 150,000 distinct CDR3 sequences, 55% to 75% occurring once; the ten biggest clones make up about 13%. Findings of the study overall: Normal lung showed higher cumulative top 100 clone frequency than tumor. Compared with tumor, normal lung showed significantly lower TCR diversity. Patients with more diverse tumor TCRs had worse survival.

Material for sequencing was lung tumor tissue. This TCR derives from a man in his thirties or forties with non-small cell lung cancer. V is TRBV6-4 and J is TRBJ2-1; TRBD2 might be the D (6 bases). The CDR3 here is CDSSDAGIRIF. The CDR3 DNA follows: TGTGACAGCAGTGACGCGGGAATCAGGATCTTC.